The 14 T cell receptor beta chains below come from one sample, sequenced in a study of shared clonotypes between healthy human individuals (dated by TCRdb to about 2020). Libraries were built with the immunoSEQ multiplex PCR assay. Held by TCRdb, this immuneACCESS table contains in-frame sequences only and omits some clones. Under half of the omission traces to an unresolved V gene where checked; the cause of the rest is unknown. This sample has a few million clones in its table, and about 92% of those were observed once. The ten top clones hold around 0.14% of the sample. The sequenced material came from naive CD4+ T cells sorted from blood. In the paper's terms, the cell subset or site label means: CD45RA+ positively selected. The receptors shown here come from a man aged 18 to 29 in good health.

CDR3 DNA: TGTGCCAGCAGCACCCCCCGACAGGGTGGGACAGATACGCAGTATTTT. Amino acids: CASSTPRQGGTDTQYF. The V and J genes are TRBV11-2 and TRBJ2-3, with 7 bases lining up with TRBD1. This CDR3 has 16 amino acids. Germline CDR1 SGHAT, CDR2 FQNNGV. V trimming: 5 bases; J trimming: 3 bases; junction bases outside the gene matches: 11.

CDR3 amino acids: CASSATGTGVSGEQYF. Here the CDR3 DNA reads TGTGCCAGCAGCGCAACCGGGACAGGGGTCTCGGGCGAGCAGTACTTC. V and J are TRBV9 and TRBJ2-7; TRBD1 agrees at 10 bases. Per germline, CDR1 SGDLS and CDR2 YYNGEE. The CDR3 loop spans 16 amino acids. V lost 3 bases, J lost 6 bases, and 12 bases stayed unmatched.

Regarding this clone: This same CDR3 is encoded by further DNA sequences in the sample. The chain carries TRBV6-6 and TRBJ2-7; 8 nucleotides align to TRBD2. The CDR3 length is 15 residues. Per germline, CDR1 MNHNY and CDR2 SVGAGI (reference sequence). V dropped 2 bases and J dropped 0; count of bases not matched to a gene: 3. The CDR3 DNA is TGTGCCAGCAGTTACCGGCTAGCGGGCTCCTACGAGCAGTACTTC. The encoded protein is CASSYRLAGSYEQYF.

With respect to this clone: This sample also contains other DNA sequences that code for the same CDR3. The rearrangement uses TRBV18 and TRBJ2-3; no definite D call. Germline V CDR1 and CDR2: KGHSH, LQKENI. CDR3 size: 11 residues. V was pared by 4 bases and J by 4 bases, with 3 bases between. This CDR3 is CASSRADTQYF. The CDR3 DNA reads TGTGCCAGCTCACGAGCAGATACGCAGTATTTT.

This chain connects TRBV28 to TRBJ2-7, with 10 bases matching TRBD2. Trimming at V came to 8 bases and at J to 0 bases, leaving 4 bases not matched to a gene. The germline gives CDR1 MDHEN, CDR2 SYDVKM. CDR3 length: 14 residues. The CDR3 DNA reads TGTGCCAGCGTTAGCGGGGGGATCTCCTACGAGCAGTACTTC. Encoded protein: CASVSGGISYEQYF. Full variable domain (rest looked up from reference TRBV28 and TRBJ2-7): DVKVTQSSRYLVKRTGEKVFLECVQDMDHENMFWYRQDPGLGLRLIYFSYDVKMKEKGDIPEGYSVSREKKERFSLILESASTNQTSMYLCASVSGGISYEQYFGPGTRLTVT.

A single count supports this clone. The V and J genes are TRBV6-1 and TRBJ1-2; D gene unclear. The CDR3 length is 13 residues. CDR1 and CDR2 (germline): MNHNS, SASEGT. V lost 4 bases and J lost 4, with 10 bases in between. CDR3 region: CASSVQVLYGYTF. DNA of the CDR3: TGTGCCAGCAGTGTCCAGGTCCTCTATGGCTACACCTTC.

The rearrangement links TRBV5-4 to TRBJ1-2; 8 bases are a match to TRBD1. CDR3 size: 13 residues. CDR1 SGHNT and CDR2 YYREEE come from the germline V gene (reference sequence). V was pared by 2 bases and J by 7 bases, with 4 bases of the junction left unmatched. CDR3 coding DNA: TGTGCCAGCAGCTTACAGGGGGTAATTGGCTACACCTTC. Translation gives CASSLQGVIGYTF. The full variable domain, its missing parts supplied by reference TRBV5-4 and TRBJ1-2, is ETGVTQSPTHLIKTRGQQVTLRCSSQSGHNTVSWYQQALGQGPQFIFQYYREEENGRGNFPPRFSGLQFPNYSSELNVNALELDDSALYLCASSLQGVIGYTFGSGTRLTVV.

This sequence joins TRBV18 and TRBJ2-1, with D hard to call. The CDR3 has 13 amino acids. Per germline, CDR1 KGHSH and CDR2 LQKENI. V dropped 3 bases and J dropped 8 bases, with 11 bases sitting between them. The CDR3 region is CASSPVPVDEQFF. As DNA, the CDR3 is TGTGCCAGCTCACCGGTCCCCGTCGATGAGCAGTTCTTC.

The genes are TRBV4-1 and TRBJ2-5, with a weak D call TRBD1 (6 bases). The V and J ends lost 0 bases and 4 bases respectively, with 9 bases between them. This CDR3 spans 14 amino acids. Per the germline V gene, CDR1 is MGHRA and CDR2 is YSYEKL. The CDR3 here is CASSQDEGGETQYF. CDR3 sequence (DNA): TGCGCCAGCAGCCAAGATGAAGGGGGAGAGACCCAGTACTTC.

This clone was seen just once. V and J are TRBV19 and TRBJ2-7, with 10 bases fitting TRBD2. Germline V gene lookup returns CDR1 LNHDA and CDR2 SQIVND (reference sequence). The ends lost 3 bases at V and 0 bases at J; junction bases unmatched: 2. This CDR3 contains 15 residues. The CDR3 DNA reads TGTGCCAGTAGTATCGAGCGGGGGGGCTCCTACGAGCAGTACTTC. Its translation is CASSIERGGSYEQYF.

This chain links TRBV19 with TRBJ1-1; no firm D call. Trimming shortened V by 8 bases and J by 1 base, and 11 bases separated the two germline ends. Germline V gene data show CDR1 as LNHDA and CDR2 as SQIVND (reference sequence). This CDR3 region has 13 residues. CDR3 sequence: CASSLIGNTEAFF. CDR3 sequence (DNA): TGTGCCAGTTCACTTATCGGGAACACTGAAGCTTTCTTT. The complete variable domain, with remaining parts taken from reference TRBV19 and TRBJ1-1, reads DGGITQSPKYLFRKEGQNVTLSCEQNLNHDAMYWYRQDPGQGLRLIYYSQIVNDFQKGDIAEGYSVSREKKESFPLTVTSAQKNPTAFYLCASSLIGNTEAFFGQGTRLTVV.

This chain links TRBV10-1 with TRBJ2-2; possibly TRBD1 or TRBD2 for D (5 bases each). V was clipped by 6 bases and J by 7 bases, with 18 bases between them. Per germline, CDR1 WNHNN and CDR2 SYGVQD (reference sequence). This CDR3 contains 15 residues. As DNA, the CDR3 is TGCGCCAGCAGCCGGGACCCACTTGGGGGCGGGGAGCTGTTTTTT. Amino acids: CASSRDPLGGGELFF.

This clone was seen just once. The rearrangement uses TRBV9 and TRBJ2-3; the D is unclear. Germline values: CDR1 SGDLS, CDR2 YYNGEE. V was shortened by 7 bases and J by 2 bases, with 20 bases between the two germline ends. This CDR3 is 16 amino acids long. The CDR3 loop reads CASSMFLTPYTDTQYF. In DNA form, the CDR3 reads TGTGCCAGCTCGATGTTTTTGACTCCTTACACAGATACGCAGTATTTT.

The chain combines TRBV5-6 with TRBJ1-2; D is possibly TRBD1 (5 bases). V was trimmed by 2 bases and J by 7 bases, leaving 21 bases between them. Germline loops: CDR1 SGHDT, CDR2 YYEEEE. CDR3 size: 16 residues. The CDR3 DNA reads as TGTGCCAGCAGCTTTTTTGAGGGCGCCGGGACTCGTGGCTACACCTTC. This encodes CASSFFEGAGTRGYTF.